The entry below describes one T cell receptor (beta chain). This record belongs to a study of blood T cell repertoires in COVID-19. Study summary: Acute and convalescent COVID-19 samples came from the United States, Italy and Spain. T cells, B-cell-depleted T cells, or PBMCs supplied cDNA or gDNA.

As handled by the study authors: It was from reference gene primer amplification that nucleated cell counts were estimated. TCRdb's table, derived via immunoSEQ multiplex PCR, lists solely in-frame clones and lacks some. V, J and clone size are taken as reported in that table, and D and trimming were inferred from the DNA itself. In the table there are about 120,000 clones, under 90% of which are singletons. Sequenced sample: peripheral blood. The TCR was taken from a woman aged 70-85 years with acute or convalescent COVID-19.

As DNA, the CDR3 is TGTGCCACCAGTGTTGGGACAGGGCGGACAGATACGCAGTATTTT. Translated, it gives CATSVGTGRTDTQYF. The rearrangement uses TRBV24-1 and TRBJ2-3; 9 bases align to TRBD1. The CDR3 covers 15 residues. J was trimmed by 3 bases and V by 5 bases; bases with no gene match: 5. CDR1 is KGHDR and CDR2 is SFDVKD in the germline V gene.